One TCR beta chain is described in this entry. These data belong to a study of control samples from healthy donors and cancer patients. This CDR3 comprises 18 residues. Trimming stripped 7 bases from V and 4 bases from J, with 25 bases between. Germline CDR1 LGHDT, CDR2 YNNKEL (reference sequence). Method: immunoSEQ multiplex PCR; TCRdb's copy keeps in-frame clones and lacks some. The table includes over 40,000 clones, 88% detected once. The chain links TRBV3-1 (or the pseudogene TRBV3-2) to TRBJ2-2, with D perhaps matching TRBD2 (5 bases). Input material: PBMCs. This receptor was identified in a man aged 45-65 years with head and neck cancer. The CDR3 DNA reads as TGTGCCAGCACCGCGCCGCTTCCTGGGAGATCGGGCACCGGGGAGCTGTTTTTT. Translating gives CASTAPLPGRSGTGELFF.